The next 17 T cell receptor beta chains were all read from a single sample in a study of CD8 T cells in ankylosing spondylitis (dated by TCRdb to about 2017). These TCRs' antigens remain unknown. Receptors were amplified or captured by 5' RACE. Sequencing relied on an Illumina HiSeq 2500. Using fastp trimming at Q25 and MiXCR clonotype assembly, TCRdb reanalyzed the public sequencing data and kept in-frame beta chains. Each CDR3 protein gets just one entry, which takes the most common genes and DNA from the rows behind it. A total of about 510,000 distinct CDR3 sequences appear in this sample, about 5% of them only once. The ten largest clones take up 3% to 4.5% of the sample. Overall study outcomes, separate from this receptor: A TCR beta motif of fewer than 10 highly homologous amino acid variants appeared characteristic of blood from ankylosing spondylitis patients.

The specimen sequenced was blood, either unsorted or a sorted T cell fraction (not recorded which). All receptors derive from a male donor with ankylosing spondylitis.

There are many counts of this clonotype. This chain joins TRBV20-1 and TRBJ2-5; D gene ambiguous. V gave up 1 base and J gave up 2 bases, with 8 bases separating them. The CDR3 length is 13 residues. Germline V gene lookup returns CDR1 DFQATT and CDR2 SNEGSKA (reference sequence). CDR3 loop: CSARGWLQETQYF. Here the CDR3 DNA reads TGCAGTGCTAGAGGATGGTTACAAGAGACCCAGTACTTC.

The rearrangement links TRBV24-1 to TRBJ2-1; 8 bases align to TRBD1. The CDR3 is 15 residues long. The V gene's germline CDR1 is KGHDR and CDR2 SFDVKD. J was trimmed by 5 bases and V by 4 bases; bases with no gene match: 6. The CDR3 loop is CATSETGTGHNEQFF. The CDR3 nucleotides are TGTGCCACCAGTGAGACGGGGACAGGCCACAATGAGCAGTTCTTC.

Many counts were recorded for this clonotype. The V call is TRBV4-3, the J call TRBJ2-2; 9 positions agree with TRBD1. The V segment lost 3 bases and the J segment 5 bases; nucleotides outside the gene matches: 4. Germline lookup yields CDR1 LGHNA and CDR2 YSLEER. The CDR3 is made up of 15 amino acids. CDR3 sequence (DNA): TGCGCCAGCAGCCAGGGGACAGGGAGGACCGGGGAGCTGTTTTTT. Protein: CASSQGTGRTGELFF.

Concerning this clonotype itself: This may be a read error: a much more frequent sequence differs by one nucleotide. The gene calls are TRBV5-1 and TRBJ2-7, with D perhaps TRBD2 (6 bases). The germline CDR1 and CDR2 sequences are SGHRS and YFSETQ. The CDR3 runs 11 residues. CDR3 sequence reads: CASTADYEKYF. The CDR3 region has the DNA TGCGCCAGCACGGCGGACTACGAGAAGTACTTC.

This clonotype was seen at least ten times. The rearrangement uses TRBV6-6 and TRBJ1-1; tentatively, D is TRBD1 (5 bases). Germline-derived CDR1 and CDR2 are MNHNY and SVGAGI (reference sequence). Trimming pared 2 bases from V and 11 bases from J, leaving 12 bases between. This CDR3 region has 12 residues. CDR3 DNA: TGTGCCAGCAGTTACCCGGGACGTCGGGCTTTCTTT. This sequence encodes CASSYPGRRAFF.

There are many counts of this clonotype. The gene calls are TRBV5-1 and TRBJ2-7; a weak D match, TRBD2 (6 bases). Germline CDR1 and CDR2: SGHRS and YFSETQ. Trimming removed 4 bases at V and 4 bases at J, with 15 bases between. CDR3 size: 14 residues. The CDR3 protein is CASSPGGVGYEQYF. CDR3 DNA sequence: TGCGCCAGCAGCCCCGGGGGAGTTGGGTACGAGCAGTACTTC.

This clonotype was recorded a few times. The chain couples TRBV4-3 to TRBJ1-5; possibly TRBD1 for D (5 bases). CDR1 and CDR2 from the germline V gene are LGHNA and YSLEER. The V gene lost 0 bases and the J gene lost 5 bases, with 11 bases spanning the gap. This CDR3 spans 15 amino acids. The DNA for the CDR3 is TGCGCCAGCAGCCAAGACCGACAGTCAGATCAGCCCCAGCATTTT. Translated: CASSQDRQSDQPQHF.

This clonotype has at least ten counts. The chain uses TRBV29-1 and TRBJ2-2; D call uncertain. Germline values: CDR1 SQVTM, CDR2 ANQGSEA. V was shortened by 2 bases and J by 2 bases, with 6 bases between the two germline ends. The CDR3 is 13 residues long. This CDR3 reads CSVESGNTGELFF. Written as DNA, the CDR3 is TGCAGCGTTGAATCGGGCAACACCGGGGAGCTGTTTTTT.

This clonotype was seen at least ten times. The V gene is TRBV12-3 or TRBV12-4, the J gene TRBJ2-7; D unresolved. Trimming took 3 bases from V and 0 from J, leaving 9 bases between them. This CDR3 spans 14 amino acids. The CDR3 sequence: CASSFGGYSYEQYF. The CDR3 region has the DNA TGTGCCAGCAGTTTTGGCGGTTACTCCTACGAGCAGTACTTC.

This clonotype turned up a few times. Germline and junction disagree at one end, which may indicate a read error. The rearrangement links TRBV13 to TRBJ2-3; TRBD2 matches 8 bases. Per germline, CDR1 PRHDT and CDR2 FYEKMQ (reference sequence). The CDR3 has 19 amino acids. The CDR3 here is CTSSPGGLAGLYSTDTQYF. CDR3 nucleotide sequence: TGTACCAGCAGCCCAGGTGGGCTAGCGGGTTTGTATAGCACAGATACGCAGTATTTT.

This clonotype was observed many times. CDR3 residues: CSYNTYRDSPLHF. Written as DNA, the CDR3 is TGCAGTTACAACACCTATCGGGATTCACCCCTCCACTTT. This chain links TRBV20-1 with TRBJ1-6; D gene uncertain. The germline CDR1 and CDR2 sequences are DFQATT and SNEGSKA (reference sequence). This CDR3 contains 13 residues. Between the trimmed V and J ends, which lost 8 bases and 8 bases, there was a span of 16 bases.

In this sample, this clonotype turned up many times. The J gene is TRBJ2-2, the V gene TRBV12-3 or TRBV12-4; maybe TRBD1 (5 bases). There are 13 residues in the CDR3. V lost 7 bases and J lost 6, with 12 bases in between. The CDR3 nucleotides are TGTGCCAGCATCATTAGGGGCGCCGGGGAGCTGTTTTTT. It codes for CASIIRGAGELFF.

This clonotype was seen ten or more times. The CDR3, as DNA: TGTGCCAGCAGCTACGGAGACAGGAGCAATCAGCCCCAGCATTTT. This sequence encodes CASSYGDRSNQPQHF. The chain is built from TRBV7-6 and TRBJ1-5; TRBD1 might be the D (6 bases). The CDR3 covers 15 residues. The germline CDR1 and CDR2 sequences are SGHVS and FNYEAQ. Trimming left V 4 bases short and J 1 base short, with 11 bases between.

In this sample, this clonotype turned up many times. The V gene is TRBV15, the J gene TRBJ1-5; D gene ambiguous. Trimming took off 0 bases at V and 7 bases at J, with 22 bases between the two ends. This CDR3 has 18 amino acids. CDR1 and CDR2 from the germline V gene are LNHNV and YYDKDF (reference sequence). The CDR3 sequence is CATSRDISFGVGLQPQHF. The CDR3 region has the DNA TGTGCCACCAGCAGAGATATTTCGTTTGGGGTGGGTTTACAGCCCCAGCATTTT. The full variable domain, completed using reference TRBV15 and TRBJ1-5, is DAMVIQNPRYQVTQFGKPVTLSCSQTLNHNVMYWYQQKSSQAPKLLFHYYDKDFNNEADTPDNFQSRRPNTSFCFLDIRSPGLGDTAMYLCATSRDISFGVGLQPQHFGDGTRLSIL.

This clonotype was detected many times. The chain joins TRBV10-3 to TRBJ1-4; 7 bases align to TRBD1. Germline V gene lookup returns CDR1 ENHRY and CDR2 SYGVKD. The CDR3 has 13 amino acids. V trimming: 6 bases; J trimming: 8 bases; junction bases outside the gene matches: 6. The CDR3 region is CAISATGVEKLFF. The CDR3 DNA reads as TGTGCCATCAGCGCCACAGGGGTCGAAAAACTGTTTTTT.

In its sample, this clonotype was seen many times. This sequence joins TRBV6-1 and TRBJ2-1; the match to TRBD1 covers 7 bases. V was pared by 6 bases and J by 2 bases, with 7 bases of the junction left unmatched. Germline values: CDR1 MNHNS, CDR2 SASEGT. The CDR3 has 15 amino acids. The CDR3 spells CASSADRAAYNEQFF. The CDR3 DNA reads TGTGCCAGCAGCGCAGACAGGGCAGCCTACAATGAGCAGTTCTTC.

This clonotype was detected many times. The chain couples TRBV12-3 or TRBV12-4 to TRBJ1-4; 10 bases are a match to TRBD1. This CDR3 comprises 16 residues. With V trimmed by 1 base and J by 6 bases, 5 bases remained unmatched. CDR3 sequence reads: CASSLGYGTGDEKLFF. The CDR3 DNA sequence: TGTGCCAGCAGTTTAGGCTATGGGACAGGGGATGAAAAACTGTTTTTT.